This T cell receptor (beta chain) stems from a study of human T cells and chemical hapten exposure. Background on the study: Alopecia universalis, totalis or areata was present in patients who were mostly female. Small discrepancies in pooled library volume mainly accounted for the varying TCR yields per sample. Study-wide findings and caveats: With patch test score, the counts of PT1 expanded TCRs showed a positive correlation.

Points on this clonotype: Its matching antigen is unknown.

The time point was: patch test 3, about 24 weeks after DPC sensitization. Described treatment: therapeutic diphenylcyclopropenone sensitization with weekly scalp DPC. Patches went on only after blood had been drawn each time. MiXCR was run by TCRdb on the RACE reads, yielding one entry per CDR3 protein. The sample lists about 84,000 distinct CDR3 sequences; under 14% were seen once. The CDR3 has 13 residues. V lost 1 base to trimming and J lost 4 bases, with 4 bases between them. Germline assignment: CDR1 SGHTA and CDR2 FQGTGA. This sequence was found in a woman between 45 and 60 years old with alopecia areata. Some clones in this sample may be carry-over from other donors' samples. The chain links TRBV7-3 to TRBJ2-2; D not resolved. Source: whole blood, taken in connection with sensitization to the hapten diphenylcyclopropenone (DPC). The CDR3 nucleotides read TGTGCCAGCAGCTTAATATCCACCGGGGAGCTGTTTTTT. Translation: CASSLISTGELFF.